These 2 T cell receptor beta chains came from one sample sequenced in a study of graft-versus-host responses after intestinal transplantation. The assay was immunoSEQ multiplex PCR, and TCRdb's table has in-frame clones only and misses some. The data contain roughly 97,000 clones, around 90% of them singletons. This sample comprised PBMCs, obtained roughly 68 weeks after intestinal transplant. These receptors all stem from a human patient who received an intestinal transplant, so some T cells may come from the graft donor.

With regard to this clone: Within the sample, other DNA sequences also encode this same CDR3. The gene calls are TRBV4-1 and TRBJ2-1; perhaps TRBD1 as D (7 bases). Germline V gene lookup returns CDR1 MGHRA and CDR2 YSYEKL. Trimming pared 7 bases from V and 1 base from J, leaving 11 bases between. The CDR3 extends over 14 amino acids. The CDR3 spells CASNPGGSYNEQFF. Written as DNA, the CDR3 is TGCGCCAGCAACCCAGGGGGGTCCTACAATGAGCAGTTCTTC.

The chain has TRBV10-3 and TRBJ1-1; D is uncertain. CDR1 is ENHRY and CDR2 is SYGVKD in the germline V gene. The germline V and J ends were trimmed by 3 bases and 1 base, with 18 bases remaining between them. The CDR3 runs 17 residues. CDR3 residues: CAISDGVRRNGNTEAFF. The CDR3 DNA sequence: TGTGCCATCAGTGATGGGGTTCGGCGTAACGGGAACACTGAAGCTTTCTTT.